Listed below are T cell receptor beta chains from one sample, sequenced in a study of T cell responses to AZD1222 COVID-19 vaccine. Only in-frame clones appear in the TCRdb table, and some are missing; sequencing was by immunoSEQ multiplex PCR. The data contain around 58,000 clones, about 86% of them singletons. Sequenced here: peripheral blood, sampled on day 0 of AZD1222 vaccination. Every receptor here comes from an adult in good health. CDR3s include the opening cysteine and the closing phenylalanine or tryptophan. D genes are given only for firm matches. Rows may omit the clone size; those that give it use once, few, many or a size class.

v_call	d_call	clone_size	j_call	cdr3_aa	cdr3_nt
TRBV9	.	.	TRBJ1-1	CASSVYQNTEAFF	TGTGCCAGCAGCGTGTACCAGAACACTGAAGCTTTCTTT
TRBV19	.	.	TRBJ1-4	CASSRMVGFNEKLFF	TGTGCCAGTAGTAGGATGGTGGGCTTTAATGAAAAACTGTTTTTT
TRBV15	.	.	TRBJ2-2	CATSRDRSFGELFF	TGTGCCACCAGCAGAGATCGAAGCTTCGGGGAGCTGTTTTTT
TRBV15	.	.	TRBJ1-1	CATSRILAGNTEAFF	TGTGCCACCAGCAGAATCCTCGCAGGGAACACTGAAGCTTTCTTT
TRBV19	.	.	TRBJ1-1	CASSLTPGARATEAFF	TGTGCCAGTAGTTTAACCCCAGGGGCTCGGGCCACTGAAGCTTTCTTT
TRBV9	.	.	TRBJ1-1	CASSRQVGNTEAFF	TGTGCCAGCAGCCGACAGGTGGGGAACACTGAAGCTTTCTTT
TRBV2	.	few	TRBJ1-2	CASSASERGGYTF	TGTGCCAGCAGTGCCAGCGAAAGGGGTGGCTACACCTTC
TRBV11-2	.	.	TRBJ2-7	CASSPANEQYF	TGTGCCAGCAGCCCGGCAAACGAGCAGTACTTC
TRBV4-2	.	.	TRBJ1-2	CASSPGSREVYGYTF	TGTGCCAGCAGCCCAGGGAGCAGGGAAGTCTATGGCTACACCTTC
TRBV6-2/TRBV6-3	TRBD2	.	TRBJ2-7	CASSYRRGAEQYF	TGTGCCAGCAGTTACAGGCGGGGGGCCGAGCAGTACTTC
TRBV18	.	.	TRBJ1-2	CASSPSQRNYGYTF	TGTGCCAGCTCACCATCGCAGCGAAACTATGGCTACACCTTC
TRBV4-2	TRBD2	.	TRBJ2-7	CASSQDSSGGAYEQYF	TGTGCCAGCAGCCAAGATTCTAGCGGGGGCGCCTACGAGCAGTACTTC
TRBV27	.	.	TRBJ1-5	CASSFGGSNQPQHF	TGTGCCAGCAGTTTCGGGGGTTCCAATCAGCCCCAGCATTTT
TRBV4-1	.	.	TRBJ1-5	CASSQEGGRASNQPQHF	TGCGCCAGCAGCCAAGAGGGAGGCAGGGCAAGCAATCAGCCCCAGCATTTT
TRBV7-6	.	.	TRBJ2-2	CASSLAASGKITGELFF	TGTGCCAGCAGCTTAGCGGCCAGCGGCAAAATAACCGGGGAGCTGTTTTTT
TRBV3-1/TRBV3-2	.	.	TRBJ2-7	CASSQGLARSYEQYF	TGTGCCAGCAGCCAAGGGCTAGCACGATCCTACGAGCAGTACTTC
TRBV14	.	.	TRBJ2-7	CASSFSTVSYEQYF	TGTGCCAGCAGCTTTTCGACAGTTTCCTACGAGCAGTACTTC
TRBV4-2	.	.	TRBJ2-2	CASSQGRENTGELFF	TGTGCCAGCAGCCAAGGCCGCGAGAACACCGGGGAGCTGTTTTTT
TRBV28	.	.	TRBJ1-5	CASRATGRGRNQPQHF	TGTGCCAGCAGGGCTACAGGGAGAGGCAGGAATCAGCCCCAGCATTTT
TRBV6-2/TRBV6-3	TRBD2	.	TRBJ2-3	CASSYRRGAEDTQYF	TGTGCCAGCAGTTATCGGCGGGGGGCTGAAGATACGCAGTATTTT
TRBV12-3/TRBV12-4	.	.	TRBJ1-4	CASSLGGYEKLFF	TGTGCCAGCAGTCTGGGGGGTTATGAAAAACTGTTTTTT
TRBV6-1	TRBD1	.	TRBJ2-7	CASSEQPGQFYEQYF	TGTGCCAGCAGTGAACAACCGGGACAGTTCTACGAGCAGTACTTC
TRBV3-1/TRBV3-2	TRBD2	.	TRBJ2-1	CASSQGRTSSYNEQFF	TGTGCCAGCAGCCAAGGTAGGACTAGCTCCTACAATGAGCAGTTCTTC
TRBV6-1	.	.	TRBJ1-1	CASSDRWANTEAFF	TGTGCCAGCAGTGATCGGTGGGCAAACACTGAAGCTTTCTTT
TRBV5-1	.	.	TRBJ1-1	CASSLGPVNTEAFF	TGCGCCAGCAGCTTGGGTCCGGTGAACACTGAAGCTTTCTTT
TRBV7-9	.	.	TRBJ1-6	CASSFLMGGLNSPLHF	TGTGCCAGCAGCTTCCTGATGGGGGGGCTTAATTCACCCCTCCACTTT
TRBV11-2	.	once	TRBJ2-1	CASSSSSYNEQFF	TGTGCCAGCAGCTCGAGCTCCTACAATGAGCAGTTCTTC
TRBV27	.	few	TRBJ2-7	CASSSYRVYEQYF	TGTGCCAGCAGCTCCTACAGGGTCTACGAGCAGTACTTC
TRBV27	TRBD2	.	TRBJ2-1	CASSPQEASGRARLNEQFF	TGTGCCAGCAGTCCCCAAGAGGCTAGCGGGAGGGCACGGTTAAATGAGCAGTTCTTC
TRBV19	TRBD1	.	TRBJ1-1	CASSVGTVNTEAFF	TGTGCCAGTAGTGTCGGGACAGTGAACACTGAAGCTTTCTTT
TRBV9	.	.	TRBJ2-2	CASSVDTVNTGELFF	TGTGCCAGCAGCGTAGACACCGTGAACACCGGGGAGCTGTTTTTT
TRBV6-2/TRBV6-3	.	few	TRBJ1-2	CASSYIDPRVSGYTF	TGTGCCAGCAGTTATATAGACCCCCGTGTTTCTGGCTACACCTTC
TRBV19	.	once	TRBJ1-1	CASSSSLGTEAFF	TGTGCCAGTAGCTCCTCCTTGGGAACTGAAGCTTTCTTT
TRBV7-9	TRBD1	few	TRBJ2-1	CASSLGQGVNNEQFF	TGTGCCAGCAGCTTAGGGCAGGGGGTTAACAATGAGCAGTTCTTC
TRBV6-5	.	.	TRBJ1-2	CASHVLQLRGYTF	TGTGCCAGCCACGTGTTGCAGTTACGTGGCTACACCTTC
TRBV11-3	.	.	TRBJ2-3	CASSSERADTQYF	TGTGCCAGCAGCTCAGAGCGGGCAGATACGCAGTATTTT
TRBV28	TRBD2	.	TRBJ2-2	CASSMGRASGPNTGELFF	TGTGCCAGCAGCATGGGGAGGGCTAGCGGGCCGAACACCGGGGAGCTGTTTTTT
TRBV19	TRBD1	.	TRBJ1-2	CASSIVTGANYGYTF	TGTGCCAGTAGTATAGTGACAGGGGCTAACTATGGCTACACCTTC
TRBV14	.	.	TRBJ1-2	CASSQHRVKAYYGYTF	TGTGCCAGCAGCCAACATCGTGTTAAAGCTTACTATGGCTACACCTTC
TRBV4-3	.	.	TRBJ1-1	CASSQVAGYTEAFF	TGCGCCAGCAGCCAAGTAGCAGGGTACACTGAAGCTTTCTTT
TRBV4-2	TRBD1	.	TRBJ1-3	CASSQDERQGYTIYF	TGTGCCAGCAGCCAAGATGAGCGACAGGGATACACCATATATTTT
TRBV6-2/TRBV6-3	TRBD1	few	TRBJ1-2	CASSRLGQGSYGYTF	TGTGCCAGCAGTAGGCTGGGACAGGGGTCCTATGGCTACACCTTC
TRBV19	TRBD1	.	TRBJ1-5	CATRDRANQPQHF	TGTGCCACCCGGGACAGGGCGAATCAGCCCCAGCATTTT
TRBV18	TRBD1	.	TRBJ1-4	CASSHRQGTTNEKLFF	TGTGCCAGCTCTCATCGACAGGGTACAACTAATGAAAAACTGTTTTTT
TRBV5-1	.	once	TRBJ2-3	CASSLEGRLDTQYF	TGCGCCAGCAGCTTGGAGGGACGGTTGGATACGCAGTATTTT
TRBV19	TRBD1	.	TRBJ2-1	CASSIAGGQAYNEQFF	TGTGCCAGTAGTATAGCTGGGGGACAGGCGTACAATGAGCAGTTCTTC
TRBV4-2	.	.	TRBJ1-4	CASSRNPGRDEKLFF	TGTGCCAGCAGCCGTAATCCGGGACGGGATGAAAAACTGTTTTTT
TRBV3-1/TRBV3-2	TRBD1	.	TRBJ1-3	CASSHTGGSGNTIYF	TGTGCCAGCAGCCACACAGGGGGGTCTGGAAACACCATATATTTT
TRBV5-4	.	few	TRBJ1-3	CASSLAVSGNTIYF	TGTGCCAGCAGCTTGGCAGTCTCTGGAAACACCATATATTTT
TRBV4-1	TRBD1	.	TRBJ1-5	CASSQEVTGEQPQHF	TGCGCCAGCAGCCAAGAGGTGACAGGGGAGCAGCCCCAGCATTTT
TRBV10-1	.	.	TRBJ1-1	CASSEHSLLTEAFF	TGCGCCAGCAGTGAACACAGCCTACTCACTGAAGCTTTCTTT
TRBV7-3	.	.	TRBJ2-1	CASSLTTLQVSNEQFF	TGTGCCAGCAGCTTAACGACCTTGCAAGTTAGCAATGAGCAGTTCTTC
TRBV19	.	.	TRBJ2-1	CASSTRRGRHEQFF	TGTGCCAGTAGTACCCGAAGGGGTCGGCATGAGCAGTTCTTC